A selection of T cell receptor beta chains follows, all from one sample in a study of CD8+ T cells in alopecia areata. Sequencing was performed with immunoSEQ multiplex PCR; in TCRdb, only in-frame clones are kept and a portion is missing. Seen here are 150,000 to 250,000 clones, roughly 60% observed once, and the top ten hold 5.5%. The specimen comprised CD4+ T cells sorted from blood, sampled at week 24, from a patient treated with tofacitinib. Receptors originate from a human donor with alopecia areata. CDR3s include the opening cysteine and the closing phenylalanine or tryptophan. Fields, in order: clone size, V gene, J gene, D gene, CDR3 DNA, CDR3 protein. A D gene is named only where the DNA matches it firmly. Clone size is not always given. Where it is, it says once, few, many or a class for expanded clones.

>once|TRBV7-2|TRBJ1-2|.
TGTGCCAGCAGCCCGAAGGACAGCTTTCGGGGCTACACCTTC
CASSPKDSFRGYTF
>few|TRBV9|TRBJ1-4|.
TGTGCCAGCAGCGTAGGACAGGATAATGAAAAACTGTTTTTT
CASSVGQDNEKLFF
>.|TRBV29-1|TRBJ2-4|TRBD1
TGCAGCGTTGAAGCGGTAGAGGGGGCTTCCATTCAGTACTTC
CSVEAVEGASIQYF
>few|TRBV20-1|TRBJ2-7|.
TGCAGTGCCAAGACCGAATACGAGCAGTACTTC
CSAKTEYEQYF
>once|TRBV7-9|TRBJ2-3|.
TGTGCCAGCAGCTCTCATAGCGAATCAGATACGCAGTATTTT
CASSSHSESDTQYF
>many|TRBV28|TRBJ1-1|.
TGTGCCAGCAGTTCTACATATGGACAGCTCAACACTGAAGCTTTCTTT
CASSSTYGQLNTEAFF
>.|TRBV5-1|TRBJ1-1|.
TGCGCCAGCAGCTTGGGGGAGAACACTGAAGCTTTCTTT
CASSLGENTEAFF
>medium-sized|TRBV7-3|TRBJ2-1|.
TGTGCCAGCAGCTTATTGACCCGGGACAATGAGCAGTTCTTC
CASSLLTRDNEQFF
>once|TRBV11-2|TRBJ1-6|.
TGTGCCAGCAGCTTAGAGCAGGGAAATTCACCCCTCCACTTT
CASSLEQGNSPLHF
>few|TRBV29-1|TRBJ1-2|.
TGCAGCGTTGAAGTCAACTATGGCTACACCTTC
CSVEVNYGYTF
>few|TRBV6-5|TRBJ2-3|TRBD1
TGTGCCAGCAGTTACAGGGGGCGCGATACGCAGTATTTT
CASSYRGRDTQYF
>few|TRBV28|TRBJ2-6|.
TGTGCCAGCAGTTTACTGAGACCTGCAGGGGCCAACGTCCTGACTTTC
CASSLLRPAGANVLTF
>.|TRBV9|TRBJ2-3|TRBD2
TGTGCCAGCAGCCCCCCCGGGGGGGTGGATACGCAGTATTTT
CASSPPGGVDTQYF
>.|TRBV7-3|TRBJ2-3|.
TGTGCCAGCAGCTTAAAGCCGTTGCAGGCAGACACAGATACGCAGTATTTT
CASSLKPLQADTDTQYF
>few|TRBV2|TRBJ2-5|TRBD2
TGTGCCAGCAGTGATGGGGCGGGAGGAATCGCGGAGACCCAGTACTTC
CASSDGAGGIAETQYF
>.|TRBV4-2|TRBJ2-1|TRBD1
TGTGCCAGCAGCCTAGACAGGGTCACTGAGCAGTTCTTC
CASSLDRVTEQFF
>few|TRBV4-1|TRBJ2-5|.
TGCGCCAGCAGCCAAGCGGGGGAGGCCTCAGGGACCCAGTACTTC
CASSQAGEASGTQYF
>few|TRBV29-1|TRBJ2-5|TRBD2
TGCAGCGTTTCGATAGCGGGGGTCCAAGAGACCCAGTACTTC
CSVSIAGVQETQYF
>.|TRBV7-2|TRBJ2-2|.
TGTGCCAGCAGCACTCTCGGGGGTTCGAACACCGGGGAGCTGTTTTTT
CASSTLGGSNTGELFF
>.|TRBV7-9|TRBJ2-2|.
TGTGCCAGCAGCCCGGGAATCGGGGTTAGGGACACCGGGGAGCTGTTTTTT
CASSPGIGVRDTGELFF
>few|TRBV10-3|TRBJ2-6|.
TGTGCCATCACGGGATCTGGGGCCAACGTCCTGACTTTC
CAITGSGANVLTF
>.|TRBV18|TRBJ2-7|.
TGTGCCAGCTCACCAAGCGGCCACGAGCAGTACTTC
CASSPSGHEQYF
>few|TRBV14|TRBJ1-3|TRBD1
TGTGCCAGCAGCCAAGCTGGGACAGGGCCAGGAAACACCATATATTTT
CASSQAGTGPGNTIYF
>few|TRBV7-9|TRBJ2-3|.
TGTGCCAGCAGCTTAGAAGCCGGAGGGTGGCAGTATTTT
CASSLEAGGWQYF
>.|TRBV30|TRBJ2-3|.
TGTGCCTGGAGTGCGTCTGTTGATACGCAGTATTTT
CAWSASVDTQYF
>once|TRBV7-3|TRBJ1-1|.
TGTGCCAGCAGCTCCAGGAACACTGAAGCTTTCTTT
CASSSRNTEAFF
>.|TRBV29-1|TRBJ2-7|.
TGCAGCGTTGAAGCTACCGGGACCTACGAGCAGTACTTC
CSVEATGTYEQYF
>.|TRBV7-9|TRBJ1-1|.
TGTGCCAGCAGCTTAGTAGGGGGGGCGAACACTGAAGCTTTCTTT
CASSLVGGANTEAFF
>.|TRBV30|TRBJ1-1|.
TGTGCCGGAGAGAGGAACACTGAAGCTTTCTTT
CAGERNTEAFF
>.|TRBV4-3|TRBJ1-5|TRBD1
TGCGCCAGCAGCCAAGCAGTTTACAGGGGGAGTCAGCCCCAGCATTTT
CASSQAVYRGSQPQHF
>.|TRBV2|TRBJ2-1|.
TGTGCCAGCAGTGAAAATTCGGGGGTTGAGCAGTTCTTC
CASSENSGVEQFF
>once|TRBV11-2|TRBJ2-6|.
TGTGCCAGCAGCCTCAGACCAGCCCTCTCTGGGGCCAACGTCCTGACTTTC
CASSLRPALSGANVLTF
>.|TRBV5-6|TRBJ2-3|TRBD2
TGTGCCAGCAGCGCGGTAGCGGGGGGGCAGAATACGCAGTATTTT
CASSAVAGGQNTQYF
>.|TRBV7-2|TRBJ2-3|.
TGTGCCAGCAGCTTAATGAGGGGTAGCACAGATACGCAGTATTTT
CASSLMRGSTDTQYF
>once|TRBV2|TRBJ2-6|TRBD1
TGTGCCAGCAGTTTACAGGGGGCGGCTGGGGCCAACGTCCTGACTTTC
CASSLQGAAGANVLTF
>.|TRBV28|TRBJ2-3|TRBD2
TGTGCCAGCAGTTTAGCGGGAGGAGTAGATACGCAGTATTTT
CASSLAGGVDTQYF
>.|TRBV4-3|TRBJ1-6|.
TGCGCCAGCAGCCAAGACCCTTTGGGACCCCTCCACTTT
CASSQDPLGPLHF
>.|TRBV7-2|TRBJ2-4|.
TGTGCCAGCAGCCAAGCCCGGGGGAAAATAAGCATTCAGTACTTC
CASSQARGKISIQYF
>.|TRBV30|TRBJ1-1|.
TGTGCCTGGAACCTGAGGGGGGGAGCTTTCTTT
CAWNLRGGAFF
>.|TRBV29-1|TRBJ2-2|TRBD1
TGCAGCGCCCGGACAGGAACCGGGGAGCTGTTTTTT
CSARTGTGELFF
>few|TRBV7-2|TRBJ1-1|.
TGTGCCAGCAGTTTTACAGGGAACACTGAAGCTTTCTTT
CASSFTGNTEAFF
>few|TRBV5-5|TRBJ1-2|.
TGTGCCAGCAGGGATCAGGGGTCCTATGGCTACACCTTC
CASRDQGSYGYTF
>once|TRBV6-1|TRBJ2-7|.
TGTGCCAGCAGTGAAGACATTCACGAGCAGTACTTC
CASSEDIHEQYF
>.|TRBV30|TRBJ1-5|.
TGTGCCTGGAGTTTACAGGGAAGTCAGCCCCAGCATTTT
CAWSLQGSQPQHF
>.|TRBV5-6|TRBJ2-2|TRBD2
TGTGCCAGCAGCTTAGGTGCTCTAGCGGGATACACCGGGGAGCTGTTTTTT
CASSLGALAGYTGELFF
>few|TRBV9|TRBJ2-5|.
TGTGCCAGCAGCGTAGACCCATCCGCGGAGACCCAGTACTTC
CASSVDPSAETQYF
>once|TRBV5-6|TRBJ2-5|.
TGTGCCAGCAGCTTTCGACAGGGAGGGCAAGAGACCCAGTACTTC
CASSFRQGGQETQYF
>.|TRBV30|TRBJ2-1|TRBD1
TGTGCCTGGAGTGTAGGGACAGGGGGTTACAATGAGCAGTTCTTC
CAWSVGTGGYNEQFF
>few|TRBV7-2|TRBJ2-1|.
TGTGCCAGCGCCACCGGTTTTGAGCAGTTCTTC
CASATGFEQFF
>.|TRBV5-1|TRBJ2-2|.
TGCGCCAGCAGCTTGCCCTCCCCCGGGGAGCTGTTTTTT
CASSLPSPGELFF
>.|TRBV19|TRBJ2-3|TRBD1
TGTGCCAGTAGTATCACCGGACAGGGAACAGATACGCAGTATTTT
CASSITGQGTDTQYF
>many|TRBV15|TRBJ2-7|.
TGTGCCACCAGCAGAGAAGGGGGTCGGAGGGGCAATTTCTACGAGCAGTACTTC
CATSREGGRRGNFYEQYF
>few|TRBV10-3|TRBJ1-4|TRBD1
TGTGCCATCAGGGGGACAGGGCAAGGTGAAAAACTGTTTTTT
CAIRGTGQGEKLFF
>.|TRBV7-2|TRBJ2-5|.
TGTGCCAGCAGCTTATCGCGGGGCCGGGAGACCCAGTACTTC
CASSLSRGRETQYF